The sequence of this TCR beta chain was determined in a study of CD8+CD57+ T cells in acquired aplastic anemia. Study results and caveats: Comparison of patients with controls identified around 31 shared CD8+ CDR3 sequences.

Profiles of TCR beta VDJ and CDR3 were generated from a genomic DNA template. TCRdb re-called the reads through MiXCR, storing one row per CDR3 protein. In the table there are about 470,000 distinct CDR3 sequences, roughly a third of which are singletons. Patients chosen for sequencing had CD8+CD57+ cells that had expanded, as shown by flow cytometry. Germline V gene lookup returns CDR1 SQVTM and CDR2 ANQGSEA. This CDR3 is 14 amino acids long. The V and J ends lost 4 bases and 4 bases, in that order; junction bases with no gene match: 7. There are many counts of this clonotype. Its antigen is not identified.

The clonotype was recovered from a human donor with aplastic anemia. The sequencing sample was made of sorted CD4+, CD8+, or CD8+CD57+ T cells (not recorded which) from PBMCs. V is TRBV29-1 and J is TRBJ2-5; TRBD2 aligns across 9 bases. The CDR3 sequence is CSVVGTSFVETQYF. The CDR3 DNA sequence: TGCAGCGTTGTTGGGACTAGCTTTGTAGAGACCCAGTACTTC.